This passage covers 25 T cell receptor beta chains from one sample sequenced in a study of cytomegalovirus exposure and HLA in healthy donors. Primers for the PCR totalled 60 Vbeta and 13 Jbeta. The data were produced by immunoSEQ multiplex PCR, yet TCRdb's version contains in-frame clones alone and is incomplete. The table has about 120,000 clones, approximately 80% seen once. The material sequenced was PBMCs. All receptors derive from a young man in good health and CMV-seropositive.

V is TRBV4-2 and J is TRBJ2-3, with D tentatively TRBD2 (5 bases). Trimming removed 0 bases from V and 3 bases from J, with 16 bases in between. The CDR3 covers 17 residues. CDR1 is LGHNA, CDR2 YNFKEQ, per germline. The CDR3 reads CASSQDLPSSGTDTQYF. DNA for the CDR3: TGTGCCAGCAGCCAAGATCTCCCCAGTTCGGGGACAGATACGCAGTATTTT.

This clone has just one count. V and J are TRBV30 and TRBJ1-2, with TRBD1 matching over 7 bases. This CDR3 spans 13 amino acids. Trimming cost V 3 bases and J 3 bases; bases outside gene matches: 4. Germline V gives CDR1 GTSNPN, CDR2 SVGIG (reference sequence). In DNA, the CDR3 is TGTGCCTGGAGCGGCAGGGGGGACTATGGCTACACCTTC. Translating it yields CAWSGRGDYGYTF.

The chain couples TRBV9 to TRBJ1-3; tentative D call: TRBD1 (6 bases). V was pared by 4 bases and J by 0 bases, with 20 bases between. The CDR3 extends over 18 amino acids. Germline values: CDR1 SGDLS, CDR2 YYNGEE. The CDR3 nucleotides are TGTGCCAGCAGCCCAGTAGGGTATGGGGGCAACTCTGGAAACACCATATATTTT. Translated: CASSPVGYGGNSGNTIYF. The full variable domain, with the rest looked up from reference TRBV9 and TRBJ1-3, is DSGVTQTPKHLITATGQRVTLRCSPRSGDLSVYWYQQSLDQGLQFLIQYYNGEERAKGNILERFSAQQFPDLHSELNLSSLELGDSALYFCASSPVGYGGNSGNTIYFGEGSWLTVV.

The rearrangement joins TRBV13 to TRBJ1-2; 7 bases fit TRBD1. Germline V lookup: CDR1 PRHDT, CDR2 FYEKMQ (reference sequence). V lost 0 bases and J lost 4; bases outside the gene matches: 5. CDR3 length: 15 amino acids. CDR3 DNA: TGTGCCAGCAGCTTAGGTACCGACAGGGTCTATGGCTACACCTTC. It encodes CASSLGTDRVYGYTF.

The chain couples TRBV27 to TRBJ1-1; 7 positions agree with TRBD1. The junction had 15 bases not matched to a gene; V was cut back by 3 bases and J by 2 bases. CDR3 length: 18 amino acids. The germline gives CDR1 MNHEY, CDR2 SMNVEV (reference sequence). CDR3 protein: CASSFLKTGKRFNTEAFF. CDR3 DNA: TGTGCCAGCAGTTTCCTCAAGACAGGGAAGAGATTCAACACTGAAGCTTTCTTT.

The chain couples TRBV5-6 to TRBJ2-5; D ambiguous. Germline CDR1 SGHDT, CDR2 YYEEEE. This CDR3 region has 11 residues. V dropped 1 base and J dropped 4 bases, with 2 bases sitting between them. The CDR3 nucleotides read TGTGCCAGCAGCTTGCGAGAGACCCAGTACTTC. It is translated as CASSLRETQYF. The full variable domain, rest sourced from reference TRBV5-6 and TRBJ2-5, is DAGVTQSPTHLIKTRGQQVTLRCSPKSGHDTVSWYQQALGQGPQFIFQYYEEEERQRGNFPDRFSGHQFPNYSSELNVNALLLGDSALYLCASSLRETQYFGPGTRLLVL.

The chain uses TRBV7-9 and TRBJ2-5, with 7 bases lining up with TRBD1. Germline values: CDR1 SEHNR, CDR2 FQNEAQ (reference sequence). The V gene end was trimmed by 3 bases and the J gene end by 3 bases; junction bases not matched to a gene: 10. This CDR3 has 16 amino acids. The CDR3 sequence is CASSFPAGGPKETQYF. Here the CDR3 DNA reads TGTGCCAGCAGCTTCCCCGCAGGGGGACCAAAAGAGACCCAGTACTTC.

This CDR3 reads CASSLIRQGATGELFF. CDR3 bases: TGTGCCAGCAGCTTAATCAGACAGGGGGCCACCGGGGAGCTGTTTTTT. The chain links TRBV7-6 to TRBJ2-2, with TRBD1 matching over 10 bases. Losses at the gene ends were 2 bases for V and 4 bases for J; bases not matched to a gene: 4. CDR1 is SGHVS and CDR2 is FNYEAQ in the germline V gene. The length of the CDR3 is 16 residues.

This clone appeared many times. The chain couples TRBV7-9 to TRBJ2-7, with D maybe TRBD1 (6 bases). The CDR3 extends over 14 amino acids. Germline CDR1 and CDR2: SEHNR and FQNEAQ (reference sequence). Trimming cost V 5 bases and J 5 bases, with 16 bases left between them. The CDR3 bases are TGTGCCAGCAGCCTAAACAGGGATTCCCACGAGCAGTACTTC. Translated, it gives CASSLNRDSHEQYF.

V usage is TRBV4-1 and J usage is TRBJ2-7; TRBD2 matches at 13 bases. This CDR3 has 14 amino acids. V lost 3 bases to trimming and J lost 12 bases; unmatched junction nucleotides: 8. CDR1 and CDR2 (germline): MGHRA, YSYEKL. Here the CDR3 DNA reads TGCGCCAGCAGCCAGCTTACCGGGACTAGCGGGACGTACTTC. Translating it yields CASSQLTGTSGTYF.

V is TRBV19 and J is TRBJ2-7, with 8 positions matching TRBD2. In germline, CDR1 is LNHDA, CDR2 SQIVND (reference sequence). J lost 3 bases, V lost 10 bases, and 8 bases had no gene match. The CDR3 is made up of 13 amino acids. CDR3 in DNA: TGTGCCACTACGGGGGGGGAAAGCTACGAGCAGTACTTC. It is translated as CATTGGESYEQYF.

V usage is TRBV6-1 and J usage is TRBJ1-1, with TRBD1 identical over 10 bases. Germline CDR1 and CDR2: MNHNS and SASEGT. This CDR3 region has 14 residues. With V trimmed by 6 bases and J by 4 bases, 5 bases remained unmatched. Here the CDR3 DNA reads TGTGCCAGCAGGACAGGGGGCACGGTCACTGAAGCTTTCTTT. Translated, it gives CASRTGGTVTEAFF.

This clone has more than one count but fewer than ten. V usage is TRBV6-5 and J usage is TRBJ1-4, with 7 bases matching TRBD1. V lost 5 bases to trimming and J lost 2 bases; unmatched junction nucleotides: 2. The germline V gene encodes CDR1 MNHEY and CDR2 SVGAGI. The CDR3 extends over 14 amino acids. CDR3 sequence: CASSRGPTNEKLFF. CDR3 DNA sequence: TGTGCCAGCAGTAGGGGGCCTACTAATGAAAAACTGTTTTTT.

The chain carries TRBV11-2 and TRBJ1-1; 10 bases agree with TRBD1. The ends lost 5 bases at V and 4 bases at J; junction bases unmatched: 7. CDR1 is SGHAT and CDR2 is FQNNGV in the germline V gene. This CDR3 comprises 15 residues. CDR3 residues: CASSAGQGGVTEAFF. The DNA of the CDR3 is TGTGCCAGCAGCGCAGGACAGGGGGGGGTCACTGAAGCTTTCTTT.

The rearrangement uses TRBV11-2 and TRBJ2-5; 15 bases map to TRBD2. J was trimmed by 4 bases and V by 3 bases; bases with no gene match: 6. The CDR3 consists of 17 residues. Germline CDR1 and CDR2: SGHAT and FQNNGV. The CDR3 sequence: CASSFGTSGRWAETQYF. CDR3 DNA sequence: TGTGCCAGCAGCTTCGGGACTAGCGGGAGGTGGGCAGAGACCCAGTACTTC.

This chain connects TRBV7-6 to TRBJ2-5; 13 bases are shared with TRBD2. In germline, CDR1 is SGHVS, CDR2 FNYEAQ. The CDR3 totals 18 residues. The V and J ends lost 4 bases and 0 bases, in that order; junction bases with no gene match: 8. CDR3 sequence reads: CASSSRTSGSLYQETQYF. CDR3 DNA: TGTGCCAGCAGCTCGCGGACTAGCGGGAGCCTTTACCAAGAGACCCAGTACTTC.

The CDR3 here is CASSGDRLRGGYGYTF. In DNA, the CDR3 is TGTGCCAGCTCCGGGGACAGACTCAGGGGAGGCTATGGCTACACCTTC. The rearrangement joins TRBV18 to TRBJ1-2, with TRBD1 matching 7 bases. V dropped 6 bases and J dropped 4; count of bases not matched to a gene: 14. The germline V gene has CDR1 KGHSH and CDR2 LQKENI. The CDR3 runs to 16 residues. The full variable domain, with the rest looked up from reference TRBV18 and TRBJ1-2, is NAGVMQNPRHLVRRRGQEARLRCSPMKGHSHVYWYRQLPEEGLKFMVYLQKENIIDESGMPKERFSAEFPKEGPSILRIQQVVRGDSAAYFCASSGDRLRGGYGYTFGSGTRLTVV.

The V and J genes are TRBV6-5 and TRBJ1-2; D perhaps matches TRBD1 (6 bases). This CDR3 has 15 amino acids. Trimming took 6 bases from V and 4 from J, leaving 18 bases between them. The germline V gene has CDR1 MNHEY and CDR2 SVGAGI. The CDR3 DNA is TGTGCCAGCAGGACAACAGGGTACCAAAGCTATGGCTACACCTTC. Amino acids: CASRTTGYQSYGYTF.

The CDR3 DNA sequence: TGTGCCACCAGCAGCCCGGGACAGCACACCGGGGAGCTGTTTTTT. It translates to CATSSPGQHTGELFF. The V gene is TRBV15, the J gene TRBJ2-2; TRBD1 agrees at 7 bases. The CDR3 contains 15 residues. Losses at the gene ends were 3 bases for V and 3 bases for J; bases not matched to a gene: 4. Germline V gene lookup returns CDR1 LNHNV and CDR2 YYDKDF (reference sequence).

In the case of this clone: At one end, the junction sequence differs from germline, possibly due to a read error. The sample has other DNA sequences that encode this CDR3 too. V gene TRBV27 combines with J gene TRBJ1-6, with D tentatively TRBD1 (5 bases). The germline CDR1 and CDR2 sequences are MNHEY and SMNVEV (reference sequence). The CDR3 covers 20 residues. CDR3 in amino acids: CASSGRRDSRSSSYNSPLHF. The CDR3 DNA reads TGTGCTAGCAGCGGCCGCCGGGACTCCCGTTCTAGCTCCTATAATTCACCCCTCCACTTT.

This clone has just one count. V and J are TRBV10-1 and TRBJ1-5, with a possible D match to TRBD1 (6 bases). The germline gives CDR1 WNHNN, CDR2 SYGVQD (reference sequence). This CDR3 contains 12 residues. V was shortened by 5 bases and J by 6 bases, with 8 bases between the two germline ends. CDR3 region: CASSLGAQPQHF. The CDR3 DNA sequence: TGCGCCAGCAGTCTGGGGGCTCAGCCCCAGCATTTT.

This chain links TRBV27 with TRBJ2-7; 11 nucleotides match TRBD1. The CDR3 totals 15 residues. V shed 4 bases and J 2 bases; nucleotides not matched to a gene: 4. Germline V gene data show CDR1 as MNHEY and CDR2 as SMNVEV (reference sequence). In nucleotides, the CDR3 is TGTGCCAGCAGTTCACCGGGACAGGGGGCCTACGAGCAGTACTTC. It specifies CASSSPGQGAYEQYF.

The chain is built from TRBV28 and TRBJ1-5; maybe TRBD1 (5 bases). Germline V gives CDR1 MDHEN, CDR2 SYDVKM. Trimming left V 10 bases short and J 7 bases short, with 20 bases between. The CDR3 contains 14 residues. The CDR3 sequence: CATQGAGVRQPQHF. DNA of the CDR3: TGTGCCACCCAAGGCGCGGGGGTGAGGCAGCCCCAGCATTTT.

The V and J genes are TRBV6-5 and TRBJ2-7, with D perhaps matching TRBD2 (5 bases). V was shortened by 1 base and J by 4 bases, with 14 bases between the two germline ends. The CDR3 sequence is 15 residues long. Per germline, CDR1 MNHEY and CDR2 SVGAGI. Written as DNA, the CDR3 is TGTGCCAGCAGTTACTACAATGGAGGCATTTACGAGCAGTACTTC. This sequence encodes CASSYYNGGIYEQYF.

The V call is TRBV6-1, the J call TRBJ1-1, with 9 bases identical to TRBD1. V lost 5 bases and J lost 9; bases outside the gene matches: 7. Germline-derived CDR1 and CDR2 are MNHNS and SASEGT. There are 13 residues in the CDR3. The CDR3 is CASSKGQGFKAFF. The CDR3 DNA follows: TGTGCCAGCAGTAAGGGACAGGGATTTAAAGCTTTCTTT.